This T cell receptor beta chain was obtained from a study of blood T cell repertoires in COVID-19. Data came from immunoSEQ multiplex PCR; TCRdb stores just in-frame clones and leaves some out. Of over 150,000 clones listed, about four fifths were seen once; the top ten hold roughly 2%. This CDR3 is built from 16 residues. Germline values: CDR1 SGHDN, CDR2 FVKESK. With 4 bases removed from V and 3 bases from J, the gap between germline ends came to 18 bases. This clonotype was sampled from a woman at least 80 years old with acute or convalescent COVID-19. This chain links TRBV14 with TRBJ1-2; a weak D match, TRBD1 (5 bases). Sequencing was carried out using peripheral blood. CDR3 nucleotide sequence: TGTGCCAGCAGCCGTCCTGGACATCCTTATGACTATGGCTACACCTTC. The encoded protein is CASSRPGHPYDYGYTF.